The next 12 T cell receptor beta chains were all read from a single sample in a study of identical twins. From the 5' RACE reads, TCRdb called clonotypes with MiXCR, one entry per CDR3 protein. The table has roughly 250,000 distinct CDR3 sequences, about 14% seen once. Sequencing input: memory (CD45RO+) T cells sorted from blood. The receptors stem from a woman between 18 and 30 years old in good health.

This chain joins TRBV7-9 and TRBJ1-1; D gene unclear. The CDR3 runs to 16 residues. Trimming removed 1 base at V and 1 base at J, with 13 bases between. Germline V gene data show CDR1 as SEHNR and CDR2 as FQNEAQ (reference sequence). CDR3 residues: CASSLGAGRRNTEAFF. CDR3 bases: TGTGCCAGCAGCTTAGGGGCCGGCAGGAGGAACACTGAAGCTTTCTTT.

This clonotype came up many times. The chain is built from TRBV7-8 and TRBJ2-7; 8 bases map to TRBD2. The V and J ends lost 7 bases and 0 bases, in that order; junction bases with no gene match: 2. This CDR3 region has 13 residues. The V gene's germline CDR1 is SGHVS and CDR2 FQNEAQ. For the CDR3, the DNA is TGTGCCAGCAATAGCGGGGTCTCCTACGAGCAGTACTTC. This sequence encodes CASNSGVSYEQYF.

This clonotype was detected ten times or more. This chain links TRBV7-6 with TRBJ1-3; no firm D call. Deletions cut 1 base from V and 4 bases from J, with 11 bases between. This CDR3 comprises 15 residues. Germline-derived CDR1 and CDR2 are SGHVS and FNYEAQ. CDR3 coding DNA: TGTGCCAGCAGCTTAGAACGGACGAGCGGAAACACCATATATTTT. Translating gives CASSLERTSGNTIYF.

This clonotype was seen a few times. The chain combines TRBV6-2 or TRBV6-3 with TRBJ2-7; 9 bases agree with TRBD2. The length of the CDR3 is 17 residues. The germline CDR1 and CDR2 sequences are MNHEY and SVGEGT. J gave up 4 bases and V 11 bases, and 21 bases lay outside the gene matches. CDR3 sequence (DNA): TGTGCCGTACAACTCCCCCCCGGGCGGGGGGGTGCTTACGAGCAGTACTTC. Protein product: CAVQLPPGRGGAYEQYF.

This clonotype has at least ten counts. The chain's CDR3 is CASSFVRETQYF. DNA of the CDR3: TGTGCCAGCAGTTTCGTCAGAGAGACCCAGTACTTC. This chain uses TRBV12-3 or TRBV12-4 with TRBJ2-5; no definite D call. The ends were cut back, 3 bases at V and 4 bases at J, with 6 bases in the middle. The CDR3 runs to 12 residues.

The chain recombines TRBV28 with TRBJ2-1; D not resolved. CDR1 and CDR2 (germline): MDHEN, SYDVKM. CDR3 length: 13 residues. Trimming shortened V by 3 bases and J by 4 bases, and 7 bases separated the two germline ends. CDR3 sequence reads: CASSFFSYNEQFF. As DNA, the CDR3 is TGTGCCAGCAGTTTTTTTAGTTACAATGAGCAGTTCTTC. Together with reference TRBV28 and TRBJ2-1, the CDR3 gives the full variable domain: DVKVTQSSRYLVKRTGEKVFLECVQDMDHENMFWYRQDPGLGLRLIYFSYDVKMKEKGDIPEGYSVSREKKERFSLILESASTNQTSMYLCASSFFSYNEQFFGPGTRLTVL.

This clonotype has just a few counts. The rearrangement links TRBV3-1 to TRBJ2-3; 10 nucleotides agree with TRBD2. There are 16 residues in the CDR3. The ends lost 0 bases at V and 4 bases at J; junction bases unmatched: 4. Germline CDR1 reads LGHDT; CDR2 reads YNNKEL (reference sequence). For the CDR3, the DNA is TGTGCCAGCAGCCAAGAGGCTAGCGGGGGCTCAGATACGCAGTATTTT. Its protein product is CASSQEASGGSDTQYF.

The rearrangement uses TRBV5-1 and TRBJ1-6; 8 nucleotides line up with TRBD1. In germline, CDR1 is SGHRS, CDR2 YFSETQ. The CDR3 spans 16 residues. Germline trimming cut 4 bases from V and 10 bases from J; bases unmatched to any gene: 13. The CDR3 region has the DNA TGCGCCAGCAGCGCGACAGGGGCGCAAGAAGGGTCACCCCTCCACTTT. As protein: CASSATGAQEGSPLHF.

The chain carries TRBV11-2 and TRBJ2-7, with a tentative D call TRBD2 (6 bases). The germline V gene has CDR1 SGHAT and CDR2 FQNNGV. This CDR3 region has 15 residues. V shed 2 bases and J shed 3 bases, with 14 bases lying between them. The CDR3: CASSLSGVGGYEQYF. The CDR3 DNA reads TGTGCCAGCAGCTTATCGGGGGTGGGAGGCTACGAGCAGTACTTC.

This clonotype has more than one count but fewer than ten. The rearrangement joins TRBV20-1 to TRBJ2-7; 11 bases agree with TRBD2. Trimming took 4 bases from V and 6 from J; bases not matched to a gene: 8. Germline V gene data show CDR1 as DFQATT and CDR2 as SNEGSKA (reference sequence). The CDR3 loop spans 14 amino acids. The CDR3 protein is CSAKSSGGPSEQYF. The CDR3 DNA sequence: TGCAGTGCTAAGTCTAGCGGGGGGCCCTCCGAGCAGTACTTC.

This clonotype was observed a handful of times. V usage is TRBV10-3 and J usage is TRBJ2-1; D perhaps matches TRBD2 (6 bases). Trimming shortened V by 0 bases and J by 9 bases, and 15 bases separated the two germline ends. Germline loops: CDR1 ENHRY, CDR2 SYGVKD. The CDR3 length is 15 residues. The CDR3 protein is CAISESRGVRAEQFF. The CDR3 DNA follows: TGTGCCATCAGTGAGTCTCGCGGGGTTAGGGCTGAGCAGTTCTTC.

This clonotype has ten or more counts. This rearrangement joins TRBV5-1 to TRBJ1-1; D is uncertain. The CDR3 spans 14 residues. V lost 1 base and J 4 bases, leaving 11 bases between the germline ends. Germline CDR1 and CDR2: SGHRS and YFSETQ. The CDR3 region is CASSLKEASTEAFF. The CDR3 coding sequence is TGCGCCAGCAGCTTGAAGGAGGCGAGCACTGAAGCTTTCTTT.